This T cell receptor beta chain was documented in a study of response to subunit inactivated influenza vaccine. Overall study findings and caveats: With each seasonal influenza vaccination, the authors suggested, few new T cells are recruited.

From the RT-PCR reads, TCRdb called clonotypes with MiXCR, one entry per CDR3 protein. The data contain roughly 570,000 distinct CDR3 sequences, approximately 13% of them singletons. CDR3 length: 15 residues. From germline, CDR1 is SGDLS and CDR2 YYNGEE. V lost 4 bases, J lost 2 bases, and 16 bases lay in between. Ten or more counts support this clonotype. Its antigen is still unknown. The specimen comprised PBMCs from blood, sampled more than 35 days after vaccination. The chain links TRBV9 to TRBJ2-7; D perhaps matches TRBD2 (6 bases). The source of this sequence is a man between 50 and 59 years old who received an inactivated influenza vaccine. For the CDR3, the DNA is TGTGCCAGCAGCTCCGTGGGGGACTCAACCTACGAGCAGTACTTC. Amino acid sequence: CASSSVGDSTYEQYF.